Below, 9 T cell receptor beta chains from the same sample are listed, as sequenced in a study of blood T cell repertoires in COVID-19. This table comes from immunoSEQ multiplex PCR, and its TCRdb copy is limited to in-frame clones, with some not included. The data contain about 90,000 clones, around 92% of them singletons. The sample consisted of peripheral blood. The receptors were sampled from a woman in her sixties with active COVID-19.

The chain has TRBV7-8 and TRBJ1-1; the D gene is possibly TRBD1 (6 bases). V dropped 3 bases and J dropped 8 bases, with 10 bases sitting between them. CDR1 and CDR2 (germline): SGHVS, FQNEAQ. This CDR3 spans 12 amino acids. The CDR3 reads CASSFRTEEAFF. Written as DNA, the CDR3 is TGTGCCAGCAGCTTCCGGACAGAGGAAGCTTTCTTT.

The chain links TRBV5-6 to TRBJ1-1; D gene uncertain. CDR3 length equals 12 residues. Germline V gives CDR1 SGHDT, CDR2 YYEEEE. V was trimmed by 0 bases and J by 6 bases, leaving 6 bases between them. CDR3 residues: CASSLGAAEAFF. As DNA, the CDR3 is TGTGCCAGCAGCTTGGGGGCCGCTGAAGCTTTCTTT.

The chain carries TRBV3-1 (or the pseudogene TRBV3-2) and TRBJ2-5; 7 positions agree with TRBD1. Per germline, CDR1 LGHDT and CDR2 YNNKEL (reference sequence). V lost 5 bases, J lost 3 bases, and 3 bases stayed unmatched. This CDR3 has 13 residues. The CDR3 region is CASSGTVEETQYF. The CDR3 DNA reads TGTGCCAGCAGCGGGACAGTAGAAGAGACCCAGTACTTC.

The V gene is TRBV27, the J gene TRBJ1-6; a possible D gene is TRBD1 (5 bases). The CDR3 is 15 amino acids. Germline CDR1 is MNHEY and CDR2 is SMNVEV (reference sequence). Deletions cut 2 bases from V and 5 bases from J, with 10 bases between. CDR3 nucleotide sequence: TGTGCCAGCAGTTTAGCAGGGCCCCATAATTCACCCCTCCACTTT. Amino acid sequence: CASSLAGPHNSPLHF.

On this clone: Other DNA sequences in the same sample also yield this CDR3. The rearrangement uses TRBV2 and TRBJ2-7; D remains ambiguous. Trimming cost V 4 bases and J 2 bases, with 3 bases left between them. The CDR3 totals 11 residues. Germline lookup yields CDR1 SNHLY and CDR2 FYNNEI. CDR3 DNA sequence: TGTGCCAGCAGTGTTACCTACGAGCAGTACTTC. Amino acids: CASSVTYEQYF.

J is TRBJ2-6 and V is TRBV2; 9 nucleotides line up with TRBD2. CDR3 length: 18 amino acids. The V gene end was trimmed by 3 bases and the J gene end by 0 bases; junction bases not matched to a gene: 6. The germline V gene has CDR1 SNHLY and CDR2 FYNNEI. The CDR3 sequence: CASSDMASGTSGANVLTF. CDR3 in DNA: TGTGCCAGCAGTGATATGGCTAGCGGGACCTCTGGGGCCAACGTCCTGACTTTC.

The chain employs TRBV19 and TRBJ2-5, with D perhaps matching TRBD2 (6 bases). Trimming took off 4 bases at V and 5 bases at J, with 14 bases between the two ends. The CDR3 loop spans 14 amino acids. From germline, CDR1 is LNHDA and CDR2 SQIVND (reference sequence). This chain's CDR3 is CASSRRGGAETQYF. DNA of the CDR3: TGTGCCAGTAGTAGAAGGGGAGGCGCTGAGACCCAGTACTTC.

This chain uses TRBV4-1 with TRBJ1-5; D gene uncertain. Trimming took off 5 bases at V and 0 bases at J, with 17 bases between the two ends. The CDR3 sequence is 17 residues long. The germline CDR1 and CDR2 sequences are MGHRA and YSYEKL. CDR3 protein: CASSSSRLRDSNQPQHF. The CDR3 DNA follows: TGCGCCAGCAGCTCCTCCCGGCTGAGGGATAGCAATCAGCCCCAGCATTTT.

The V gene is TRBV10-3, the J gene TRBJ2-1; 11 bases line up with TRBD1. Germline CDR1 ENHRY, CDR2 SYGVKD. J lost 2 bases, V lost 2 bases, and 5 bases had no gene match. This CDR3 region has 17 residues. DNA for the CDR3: TGTGCCATCAGTGAGGGGACAGGGGGTAAAACCTACAATGAGCAGTTCTTC. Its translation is CAISEGTGGKTYNEQFF.